This TCR beta chain was identified during a study of T cells after yellow fever vaccination. MiXCR, run by TCRdb on the 5' RACE reads, gives a single entry per CDR3 protein. The repertoire has 150,000 or so distinct CDR3 sequences, roughly 8.8% of them found once; the top ten carry approximately 35%. J gave up 6 bases and V 7 bases, and 7 bases lay outside the gene matches. Per the germline V gene, CDR1 is MNHEY and CDR2 is SMNVEV (reference sequence). This CDR3 region has 15 residues. The sequence was obtained from a man younger than 35 who received the YFV17D yellow fever vaccine. Sequencing was performed on CD8+ T cells sorted from PBMCs, taken 45 days after the yellow fever booster vaccination. The V call is TRBV27, the J call TRBJ2-3; TRBD2 aligns across 13 bases. As DNA, the CDR3 is TGTGCCAGCACCACTAGCGGGGGGGTGGTGGATACGCAGTATTTT. Protein: CASTTSGGVVDTQYF.